Each of the 25 T cell receptor beta chains below was sequenced from the same sample in a study of shared clonotypes between healthy human individuals. Sequencing used immunoSEQ multiplex PCR; TCRdb keeps in-frame clones, though not all of them. The sample has over a million clones, 95% to 97% seen once. Sequenced: naive CD4+ T cells sorted from blood. The subset is: CD45RA+ positively selected. Receptors originate from a man younger than 40 in good health.

The V call is TRBV14, the J call TRBJ2-1; 7 nucleotides agree with TRBD1. This CDR3 comprises 17 residues. V shed 4 bases, J shed 3 bases, and the junction held 12 bases outside the gene matches. Germline CDR1 is SGHDN and CDR2 is FVKESK. CDR3 loop: CASSRVTWDSGYNEQFF. CDR3 sequence (DNA): TGTGCCAGCAGCCGCGTAACCTGGGACAGCGGCTACAATGAGCAGTTCTTC.

V gene TRBV10-3 combines with J gene TRBJ2-3; 7 nucleotides match TRBD2. This CDR3 spans 12 amino acids. V was pared by 8 bases and J by 6 bases, with 5 bases of the junction left unmatched. CDR1 ENHRY and CDR2 SYGVKD come from the germline V gene. CDR3 nucleotide sequence: TGTGCCATCCGCACTAGCGCCGATACGCAGTATTTT. As protein: CAIRTSADTQYF.

The chain couples TRBV19 to TRBJ2-7; weak D call: TRBD2 (6 bases). V lost 3 bases and J lost 2, with 11 bases in between. The CDR3 consists of 14 residues. Looked up from germline, CDR1 is LNHDA and CDR2 is SQIVND (reference sequence). This CDR3 reads CASSIMRGTYEQYF. The CDR3 nucleotides read TGTGCCAGTAGTATTATGCGGGGCACCTACGAGCAGTACTTC. The full variable domain, completed using reference TRBV19 and TRBJ2-7, is DGGITQSPKYLFRKEGQNVTLSCEQNLNHDAMYWYRQDPGQGLRLIYYSQIVNDFQKGDIAEGYSVSREKKESFPLTVTSAQKNPTAFYLCASSIMRGTYEQYFGPGTRLTVT.

Worth noting for this clone: One junction end disagrees with the germline gene, perhaps due to a read error. This sequence joins TRBV7-7 and TRBJ2-1, with TRBD1 as a possible D gene (6 bases). The V gene's germline CDR1 is SSHAT and CDR2 FNYEAQ (reference sequence). The CDR3 is made up of 14 amino acids. CDR3 sequence (DNA): TGTGCTAGCAGCATCGGACAGACCTACAATGAGCAGTTCTTC. Translated: CASSIGQTYNEQFF.

The V and J genes are TRBV28 and TRBJ2-7, with a possible D match to TRBD2 (5 bases). The CDR3 has 14 amino acids. From germline, CDR1 is MDHEN and CDR2 SYDVKM. Trimming pared 5 bases from V and 3 bases from J, leaving 14 bases between. The CDR3: CASSVFKSGYEQYF. The CDR3 nucleotides are TGTGCCAGCAGTGTTTTTAAGAGCGGCTACGAGCAGTACTTC.

The rearrangement links TRBV18 to TRBJ1-4, with unresolved D. Germline V gene lookup returns CDR1 KGHSH and CDR2 LQKENI. The CDR3 is 13 residues long. V was clipped by 5 bases and J by 3 bases, with 7 bases between them. CDR3 in amino acids: CASSRDPNEKLFF. The CDR3 region has the DNA TGTGCCAGCTCAAGGGATCCTAATGAAAAACTGTTTTTT.

J is TRBJ2-2 and V is TRBV5-1; 8 positions agree with TRBD2. V gave up 4 bases and J gave up 1 base; unmatched junction bases: 6. The CDR3 length is 16 residues. Germline-derived CDR1 and CDR2 are SGHRS and YFSETQ. The CDR3 DNA reads TGCGCCAGCAGCAGAGGTCTAGCGGGGAACACCGGGGAGCTGTTTTTT. The encoded protein is CASSRGLAGNTGELFF. The full variable domain, rest sourced from reference TRBV5-1 and TRBJ2-2, is KAGVTQTPRYLIKTRGQQVTLSCSPISGHRSVSWYQQTPGQGLQFLFEYFSETQRNKGNFPGRFSGRQFSNSRSEMNVSTLELGDSALYLCASSRGLAGNTGELFFGEGSRLTVL.

The CDR3 here is CASSPWGGIGPDTQYF. CDR3 sequence (DNA): TGTGCCAGCAGTCCCTGGGGCGGCATTGGACCAGATACGCAGTATTTT. V and J are TRBV28 and TRBJ2-3; possible D gene TRBD1, 5 bases. Deletions cut 5 bases from V and 4 bases from J, with 19 bases between. The germline V gene encodes CDR1 MDHEN and CDR2 SYDVKM. The CDR3 loop spans 16 amino acids.

The chain joins TRBV7-2 to TRBJ2-7, with D uncertain. CDR3 size: 16 residues. Germline V gene sequence: CDR1 SGHTA, CDR2 FQGNSA. Trimming removed 1 base from V and 3 bases from J, with 16 bases in between. The DNA for the CDR3 is TGTGCCAGCAGCTTAGAAAAGCGTTATCCCTACTACGAGCAGTACTTC. This sequence encodes CASSLEKRYPYYEQYF. The full variable domain, rest sourced from reference TRBV7-2 and TRBJ2-7, is GAGVSQSPSNKVTEKGKDVELRCDPISGHTALYWYRQSLGQGLEFLIYFQGNSAPDKSGLPSDRFSAERTGGSVSTLTIQRTQQEDSAVYLCASSLEKRYPYYEQYFGPGTRLTVT.

The rearrangement uses TRBV5-1 and TRBJ2-2, with a tentative D call TRBD1 (5 bases). Germline values: CDR1 SGHRS, CDR2 YFSETQ. V was trimmed by 7 bases and J by 0 bases, leaving 10 bases between them. The CDR3 contains 14 residues. CDR3 nucleotide sequence: TGCGCCAGCGCAGGGTTGGCGAACACCGGGGAGCTGTTTTTT. This translates into CASAGLANTGELFF.

The chain carries TRBV29-1 and TRBJ2-2; a possible D gene is TRBD2 (5 bases). Germline lookup yields CDR1 SQVTM and CDR2 ANQGSEA. V was pared by 5 bases and J by 3 bases, with 10 bases between. The CDR3 has 13 amino acids. The CDR3 loop is CSVLAPYTGELFF. The CDR3 DNA is TGCAGCGTTCTAGCCCCATACACCGGGGAGCTGTTTTTT.

The chain has TRBV5-4 and TRBJ2-3; D gene uncertain. CDR3 length: 13 amino acids. Germline loops: CDR1 SGHNT, CDR2 YYREEE (reference sequence). V lost 1 base, J lost 4 bases, and 7 bases lay in between. The CDR3 DNA follows: TGTGCCAGCAGCTTGAAAAGGGCAGATACGCAGTATTTT. Translation: CASSLKRADTQYF.

The chain is built from TRBV9 and TRBJ2-1; TRBD1 aligns across 8 bases. The CDR3 runs 14 residues. The trim removed 0 bases at V and 7 bases at J, leaving 3 bases unmatched. Germline assignment: CDR1 SGDLS and CDR2 YYNGEE. The CDR3 DNA reads TGTGCCAGCAGCGTAGGACAGGGGAGGAATGAGCAGTTCTTC. It specifies CASSVGQGRNEQFF.

The chain recombines TRBV29-1 with TRBJ2-2; D is unclear. V lost 4 bases and J 5 bases, leaving 8 bases between the germline ends. This CDR3 has 12 amino acids. The germline CDR1 and CDR2 sequences are SQVTM and ANQGSEA. CDR3: CSVASLTGELFF. CDR3 coding DNA: TGCAGCGTTGCTAGTTTGACCGGGGAGCTGTTTTTT.

The rearrangement links TRBV5-4 to TRBJ2-7; the D call may be TRBD1 or TRBD2 (5 bases each). CDR1 is SGHNT and CDR2 is YYREEE in the germline V gene (reference sequence). The length of the CDR3 is 14 residues. Trimming cost V 3 bases and J 2 bases, with 12 bases left between them. CDR3 protein: CASSWTGATYEQYF. CDR3 DNA: TGTGCCAGCAGCTGGACCGGGGCCACCTACGAGCAGTACTTC.

This clone was seen once. This CDR3 reads CASSSGPAERQYF. CDR3 bases: TGCGCCAGCAGCTCGGGTCCAGCTGAGAGGCAGTACTTC. The rearrangement uses TRBV5-1 and TRBJ2-7; D ambiguous. Between the trimmed V and J ends, which lost 3 bases and 9 bases, there was a span of 16 bases. The length of the CDR3 is 13 residues. Germline CDR1 reads SGHRS; CDR2 reads YFSETQ.

V usage is TRBV6-5 and J usage is TRBJ2-6; D uncertain. Trimming pared 2 bases from V and 2 bases from J, leaving 10 bases between. Per germline, CDR1 MNHEY and CDR2 SVGAGI. The CDR3 totals 16 residues. The DNA for the CDR3 is TGTGCCAGCAGTTACCGGGCTTCCCCTGGGGCCAACGTCCTGACTTTC. This encodes CASSYRASPGANVLTF.

This chain links TRBV10-1 with TRBJ2-7; 8 bases line up with TRBD1. Germline CDR1 WNHNN, CDR2 SYGVQD (reference sequence). This CDR3 spans 14 amino acids. Germline trimming cut 0 bases from V and 12 bases from J; bases unmatched to any gene: 10. The CDR3 nucleotides read TGCGCCAGCAGTGAGTCGATAAACGACAGGGGTCGGTACTTC. Translation gives CASSESINDRGRYF.

J is TRBJ1-5 and V is TRBV7-9, with 9 positions matching TRBD1. Germline-derived CDR1 and CDR2 are SEHNR and FQNEAQ (reference sequence). J was trimmed by 0 bases and V by 1 base; bases with no gene match: 4. CDR3 length: 17 residues. CDR3 loop: CASSLGTGVRSNQPQHF. The CDR3 coding sequence is TGTGCCAGCAGCTTAGGGACAGGGGTACGTAGCAATCAGCCCCAGCATTTT.

This clone was recorded only once. The V and J genes are TRBV7-2 and TRBJ2-2; 8 bases align to TRBD1. Germline V gene lookup returns CDR1 SGHTA and CDR2 FQGNSA. The CDR3 has 15 residues. V was clipped by 1 base and J by 7 bases; unmatched bases: 5. CDR3 region: CASSLEWTGYGELFF. The CDR3, as DNA: TGTGCCAGCAGCTTAGAGTGGACAGGGTACGGGGAGCTGTTTTTT. The complete variable domain, with remaining parts taken from reference TRBV7-2 and TRBJ2-2, reads GAGVSQSPSNKVTEKGKDVELRCDPISGHTALYWYRQSLGQGLEFLIYFQGNSAPDKSGLPSDRFSAERTGGSVSTLTIQRTQQEDSAVYLCASSLEWTGYGELFFGEGSRLTVL.

The rearrangement joins TRBV19 to TRBJ2-5, with 9 bases fitting TRBD2. From germline, CDR1 is LNHDA and CDR2 SQIVND (reference sequence). The junction had 10 bases not matched to a gene; V was cut back by 7 bases and J by 4 bases. The CDR3 is made up of 15 amino acids. The CDR3 reads CASTPRGLAVETQYF. CDR3 sequence (DNA): TGTGCCAGTACCCCCCGGGGACTAGCTGTAGAGACCCAGTACTTC.

The rearrangement joins TRBV5-1 to TRBJ1-3; D is unclear. CDR3 size: 16 residues. Trimming took off 0 bases at V and 0 bases at J, with 10 bases between the two ends. Germline V CDR1 and CDR2: SGHRS, YFSETQ. The CDR3, as DNA: TGCGCCAGCAGCTTGGGCGCGGGAATCTCTGGAAACACCATATATTTT. Residues: CASSLGAGISGNTIYF.

The gene calls are TRBV29-1 and TRBJ2-7; 11 bases are a match to TRBD1. This CDR3 is 14 amino acids long. J gave up 7 bases and V 2 bases, and 7 bases lay outside the gene matches. The germline V gene has CDR1 SQVTM and CDR2 ANQGSEA. CDR3 region: CSVELGQGAGEQYF. The DNA of the CDR3 is TGCAGCGTTGAACTAGGACAGGGGGCTGGTGAGCAGTACTTC.

CDR3 in amino acids: CASSGPDSYEQYF. DNA of the CDR3: TGTGCCAGCAGCGGCCCGGACAGCTACGAGCAGTACTTC. The V call is TRBV9, the J call TRBJ2-7; tentatively, D is TRBD1 (6 bases). The length of the CDR3 is 13 residues. V shed 3 bases and J shed 3 bases, with 10 bases lying between them. CDR1 SGDLS and CDR2 YYNGEE come from the germline V gene.

V and J are TRBV15 and TRBJ2-5; D possibly corresponds to TRBD2 (6 bases). The V and J ends lost 4 bases and 4 bases respectively, with 19 bases between them. The CDR3 totals 16 residues. CDR1 and CDR2 (germline): LNHNV, YYDKDF (reference sequence). The CDR3 sequence is CATSTRDAGRGETQYF. CDR3 sequence (DNA): TGTGCCACCAGCACAAGGGACGCAGGGCGGGGAGAGACCCAGTACTTC.